These T cell receptor beta chains were read from a single sample in a study of early T cells in non-severe SARS-CoV-2 infection. TCRdb used MiXCR to reprocess the 5' RACE reads, holding one entry per CDR3 protein. The repertoire holds under 100,000 distinct CDR3 sequences, approximately 10% seen once, with approximately 5% in the top ten. Sequencing was carried out using whole blood. These receptors all stem from an adult who was a healthcare worker with PCR-confirmed SARS-CoV-2 infection or an uninfected control (not recorded which). CDR3s include the opening cysteine and the closing phenylalanine or tryptophan. The order of the fields is CDR3 DNA, CDR3 protein, V gene, D gene, clone size, CDR3 length, J gene. D genes are given only for firm matches. Clone size is given for some rows only: seen once, a few or many times, or a class if the clone is expanded.

DNA: TGTGCCAGCAGCGTAGACGATTCGGGCGGTTCTAGCACAGATACGCAGTATTTT
CDR3: CASSVDDSGGSSTDTQYF
V: TRBV9
D: -
size: many
length: 18
J: TRBJ2-3

DNA: TGTGCCAGCAGTTTTCGGACAGCTGGAAACACCATATATTTT
CDR3: CASSFRTAGNTIYF
V: TRBV12-3/TRBV12-4
D: -
size: few
length: 14
J: TRBJ1-3

DNA: TGCAGGGCAGATTATGGCTACACCTTC
CDR3: CRADYGYTF
V: TRBV20-1
D: -
size: -
length: 9
J: TRBJ1-2

DNA: TGTGCCAGCAGCCCGGGACAGCTCCAAGCTTTCTTT
CDR3: CASSPGQLQAFF
V: TRBV7-3
D: TRBD1
size: many
length: 12
J: TRBJ1-1

DNA: TGTGCCAGCAGTTTTGAGGGGGCAGGTGAAAAACTGTTTTTT
CDR3: CASSFEGAGEKLFF
V: TRBV28
D: TRBD1
size: -
length: 14
J: TRBJ1-4

DNA: TGTGCCACCGCTAGGGATCCGGGACCAACTAGCAATCAGCCCCAGCATTTT
CDR3: CATARDPGPTSNQPQHF
V: TRBV6-1
D: -
size: many
length: 17
J: TRBJ1-5

DNA: TGTGCCAGCATAGTAGAGAGCCGGGAATCACCCCTCCACTTT
CDR3: CASIVESRESPLHF
V: TRBV2
D: -
size: many
length: 14
J: TRBJ1-6

DNA: TGTGCCAGCAGCCAAGATCCTAGGGAGACCCAGTACTTC
CDR3: CASSQDPRETQYF
V: TRBV4-2
D: -
size: -
length: 13
J: TRBJ2-5

DNA: TGCGCCAGCAGCTTGTACCCTGTAGCAGGGTACGAGCAGTACTTC
CDR3: CASSLYPVAGYEQYF
V: TRBV5-1
D: -
size: many
length: 15
J: TRBJ2-7

DNA: TGTGCCAGCAGCCAGAGTTGGAACCAGGGATCTCCTGAAGCTTTCTTT
CDR3: CASSQSWNQGSPEAFF
V: TRBV3-1
D: -
size: many
length: 16
J: TRBJ1-1

DNA: TGTGCCAGTAACCCGAGGGGGGGTAGCAATCAGCCCCAGCATTTT
CDR3: CASNPRGGSNQPQHF
V: TRBV19
D: -
size: many
length: 15
J: TRBJ1-5

DNA: TGTGTCAGCAGTACGGGACAGGGCTACGAGCAGTACTTC
CDR3: CVSSTGQGYEQYF
V: TRBV7-3
D: TRBD1
size: -
length: 13
J: TRBJ2-7

DNA: TGCGCCAGCAGCTGGGACAGCTACACTGAAGCTTTCTTT
CDR3: CASSWDSYTEAFF
V: TRBV5-1
D: TRBD1
size: few
length: 13
J: TRBJ1-1

DNA: TGTGCCAGCAGTGAACCGAACACCGGGGAGCTGTTTTTT
CDR3: CASSEPNTGELFF
V: TRBV6-4
D: -
size: few
length: 13
J: TRBJ2-2

DNA: TGTGCCAGCAGTACCGACACCGGGGAGCTGTTTTTT
CDR3: CASSTDTGELFF
V: TRBV6-5
D: -
size: many
length: 12
J: TRBJ2-2

DNA: TGTGCCAGCGGGGAAGGTCGGGTCACAGATACGCAGTATTTT
CDR3: CASGEGRVTDTQYF
V: TRBV28
D: -
size: few
length: 14
J: TRBJ2-3